This T cell receptor (beta chain) comes out of a study of shared clonotypes between healthy human individuals. Whole-study findings and limits: Generally, estimated richness proved larger in naive subsets than it did in memory subsets. Around 5% was the fraction of naive CD4 clonotypes found shared across several donors. Incomplete sequencing of sorted subsets was indicated by rarefaction despite large depth.

Germline CDR1 reads MNHNS; CDR2 reads SASEGT. J lost 12 bases, V lost 10 bases, and 2 bases had no gene match. This CDR3 comprises 10 residues. As to this clone: Its antigen is currently unknown.

Profiling relied on immunoSEQ multiplex PCR, and the TCRdb table lists in-frame clones only, not all of them. The sample lists about 590,000 clones, over 95% occurring once. Naivety among CD8 cells was defined by CD45RO negativity and positive CCR7 selection, thereby excluding terminally differentiated effector memory CD45RA+ cells. The chain carries TRBV6-1 and TRBJ2-7, with TRBD2 matching 14 bases. Input material: naive CD8+ T cells sorted from blood. The clonotype originates from a woman in her 30s in good health. This CDR3 is CATGTSGRYF. The CDR3 bases are TGTGCCACCGGGACTAGCGGGAGGTACTTC.